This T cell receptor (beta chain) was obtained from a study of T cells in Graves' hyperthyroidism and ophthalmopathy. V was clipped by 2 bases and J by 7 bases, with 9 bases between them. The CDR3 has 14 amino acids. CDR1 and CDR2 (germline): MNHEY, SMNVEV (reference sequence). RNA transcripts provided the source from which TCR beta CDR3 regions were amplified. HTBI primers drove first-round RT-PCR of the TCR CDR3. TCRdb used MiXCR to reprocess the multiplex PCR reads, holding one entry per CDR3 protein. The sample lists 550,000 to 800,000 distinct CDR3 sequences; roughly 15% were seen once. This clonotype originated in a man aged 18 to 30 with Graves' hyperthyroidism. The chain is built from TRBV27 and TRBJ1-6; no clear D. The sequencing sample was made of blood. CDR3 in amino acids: CASSLRTGNSPLHF. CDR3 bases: TGTGCCAGCAGTTTAAGGACGGGAAATTCACCCCTCCACTTT.